One T cell receptor (beta chain) is described in this entry. The antigen is unknown. Use of 60 Vbeta and 13 Jbeta primers characterized the PCR. The repertoire was sequenced with immunoSEQ multiplex PCR; TCRdb's copy has only in-frame clones and lacks some. Of roughly 190,000 clones listed, about nine tenths are singletons. This sample is part of a study of cytomegalovirus exposure and HLA in healthy donors. Germline CDR1 and CDR2: KGHSH and LQKENI. V was trimmed by 2 bases and J by 0 bases, leaving 6 bases between them. This CDR3 has 14 residues. Study-wide results and caveats: Sequencing artifact likely explains a cluster of highly shared sequence variants.

Material: PBMCs. The V gene is TRBV18, the J gene TRBJ2-3; D gene unclear. This sequence originates from a man aged 25-45 years in good health and CMV-seronegative. CDR3 coding DNA: TGTGCCAGCTCACCAGCCTATAGCACAGATACGCAGTATTTT. This gives the protein CASSPAYSTDTQYF.